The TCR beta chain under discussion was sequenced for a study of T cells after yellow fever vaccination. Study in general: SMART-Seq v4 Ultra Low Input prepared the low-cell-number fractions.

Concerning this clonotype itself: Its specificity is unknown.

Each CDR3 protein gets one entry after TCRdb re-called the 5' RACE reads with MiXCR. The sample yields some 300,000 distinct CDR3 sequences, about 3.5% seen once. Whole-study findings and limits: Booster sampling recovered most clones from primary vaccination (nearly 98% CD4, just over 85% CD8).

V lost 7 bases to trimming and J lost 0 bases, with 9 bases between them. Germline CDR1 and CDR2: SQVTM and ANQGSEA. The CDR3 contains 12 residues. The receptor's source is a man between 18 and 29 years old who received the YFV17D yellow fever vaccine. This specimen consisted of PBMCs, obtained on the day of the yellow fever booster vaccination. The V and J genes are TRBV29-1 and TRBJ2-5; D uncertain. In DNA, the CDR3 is TGCAGCGCCGTCAAGTACCAAGAGACCCAGTACTTC. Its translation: CSAVKYQETQYF.